The rows below give T cell receptor beta chains drawn from one sample of a study of cytomegalovirus exposure and HLA in healthy donors. This table comes from immunoSEQ multiplex PCR, and its TCRdb copy is limited to in-frame clones, with some not included. The sample holds roughly 98,000 clones, 70% seen once. Sequencing used PBMCs. These receptors were collected from a man aged 50 to 59 in good health and CMV-seronegative. CDR3s include the opening cysteine and the closing phenylalanine or tryptophan. A D gene is named only where the DNA matches it firmly. Clone size is given for some rows only: seen once, a few or many times, or a class if the clone is expanded.

J gene	V gene	clone size	D gene	CDR3 length	CDR3 protein	CDR3 DNA
TRBJ1-3	TRBV5-8	NA	NA	15	CASSFRALYRDTIYF	TGTGCCAGCAGCTTTCGGGCGTTATACAGGGACACCATATATTTT
TRBJ2-3	TRBV2	NA	TRBD1	14	CASRQGQSTDTQYF	TGTGCCAGCAGGCAGGGACAGTCCACAGATACGCAGTATTTT
TRBJ2-5	TRBV5-6	NA	TRBD2	16	CASSLSREGNWETQYF	TGTGCCAGCAGCTTGTCGAGGGAGGGGAACTGGGAGACCCAGTACTTC
TRBJ2-1	TRBV11-3	NA	NA	14	CASSPGSAYNEQFF	TGTGCCAGCAGCCCGGGTAGCGCCTACAATGAGCAGTTCTTC
TRBJ1-4	TRBV5-1	NA	TRBD1	16	CASSLVSGQVWEKLFF	TGCGCCAGCAGCTTGGTTTCTGGACAGGTCTGGGAAAAACTGTTTTTT
TRBJ1-1	TRBV4-2	NA	NA	12	CASSQERSEAFF	TGTGCCAGCAGCCAAGAGCGGTCAGAAGCTTTCTTT
TRBJ2-2	TRBV30	NA	TRBD2	16	CASTSGRAGFVGELFF	TGTGCCTCGACTAGCGGGAGGGCCGGTTTTGTCGGGGAGCTGTTTTTT
TRBJ2-5	TRBV7-9	NA	NA	15	CASSPQGGSRETQYF	TGTGCCAGCAGCCCCCAGGGGGGTTCCCGCGAGACCCAGTACTTC
TRBJ2-2	TRBV10-2	many	NA	14	CASSERTVTGELFF	TGCGCCAGCAGTGAGAGGACTGTCACCGGGGAGCTGTTTTTT
TRBJ1-4	TRBV6-1	few	NA	14	CASSEAAGVEKLFF	TGTGCCAGCAGTGAGGCGGCAGGGGTTGAAAAACTGTTTTTT
TRBJ1-1	TRBV6-5	NA	NA	13	CASSYWRGTEAFF	TGTGCCAGCAGTTACTGGAGGGGCACTGAAGCTTTCTTT
TRBJ1-1	TRBV6-5	few	TRBD1	14	CASSYDRVNTEAFF	TGTGCCAGCAGTTACGACAGGGTGAACACTGAAGCTTTCTTT
TRBJ2-7	TRBV28	NA	NA	17	CASSPTGLTNGYYEQYF	TGTGCCAGCAGCCCCACCGGACTCACGAACGGCTACTACGAGCAGTACTTC
TRBJ2-7	TRBV28	NA	TRBD1	15	CASSSPGTGGYEQYF	TGTGCCAGCAGCAGCCCCGGGACAGGGGGTTACGAGCAGTACTTC
TRBJ2-7	TRBV18	once	NA	15	CASSPTRRGTYEQYF	TGTGCCAGCTCACCAACTAGAAGGGGGACCTACGAGCAGTACTTC
TRBJ2-1	TRBV6-6	few	NA	16	CASSHRGQISYNEQFF	TGTGCCAGCAGTCACCGGGGACAAATATCCTACAATGAGCAGTTCTTC